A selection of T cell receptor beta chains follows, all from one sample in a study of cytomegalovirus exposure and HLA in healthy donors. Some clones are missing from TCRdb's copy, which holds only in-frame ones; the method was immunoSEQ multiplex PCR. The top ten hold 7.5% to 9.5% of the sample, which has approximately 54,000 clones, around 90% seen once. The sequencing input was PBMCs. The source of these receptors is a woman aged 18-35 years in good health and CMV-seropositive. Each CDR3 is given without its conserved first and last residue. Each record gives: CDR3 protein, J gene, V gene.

CDR3 protein: ASSGGTDYEQY
J gene: TRBJ2-7
V gene: TRBV5-4

CDR3 protein: ASSSSGVRDTQY
J gene: TRBJ2-3
V gene: TRBV28

CDR3 protein: ASSPRGMWEDTEAF
J gene: TRBJ1-1
V gene: TRBV7-2

CDR3 protein: ASSLFRYGYT
J gene: TRBJ1-2
V gene: TRBV28

CDR3 protein: SVDNRRVNTEAF
J gene: TRBJ1-1
V gene: TRBV29-1

CDR3 protein: ASSESSGGAEEQF
J gene: TRBJ2-1
V gene: TRBV6-1

CDR3 protein: ASSERDRGRINEKLF
J gene: TRBJ1-4
V gene: TRBV6-1

CDR3 protein: AWSVAQGNEKLF
J gene: TRBJ1-4
V gene: TRBV30

CDR3 protein: ASSSRPGTSSTDTQY
J gene: TRBJ2-3
V gene: TRBV27

CDR3 protein: ASSLHRTDTQY
J gene: TRBJ2-3
V gene: TRBV18

CDR3 protein: ASSEGHRNYGYT
J gene: TRBJ1-2
V gene: TRBV6-4

CDR3 protein: ASSQDWSNTYNEQF
J gene: TRBJ2-1
V gene: TRBV4-3

CDR3 protein: ASSQAGANNNEQF
J gene: TRBJ2-1
V gene: TRBV23-1

CDR3 protein: ATSRDLAFEGSGYT
J gene: TRBJ1-2
V gene: TRBV15

CDR3 protein: ASSLASGGDYNEQF
J gene: TRBJ2-1
V gene: TRBV5-4

CDR3 protein: ASSSGGAGEQY
J gene: TRBJ2-7
V gene: TRBV19

CDR3 protein: ASSYGQAYSNQPQH
J gene: TRBJ1-5
V gene: TRBV6-6

CDR3 protein: ASSYSKAGGSPLH
J gene: TRBJ1-6
V gene: TRBV6-5

CDR3 protein: ASSQTRLAGGLDTQY
J gene: TRBJ2-3
V gene: TRBV4-1

CDR3 protein: ASSPTGGEGPQH
J gene: TRBJ1-5
V gene: TRBV18

CDR3 protein: ASSGALQETQY
J gene: TRBJ2-5
V gene: TRBV7-8

CDR3 protein: ASSLVTGGAEAPKINYGYT
J gene: TRBJ1-2
V gene: TRBV5-1

CDR3 protein: ASSVAGVENSPLH
J gene: TRBJ1-6
V gene: TRBV9

CDR3 protein: ASSVGTGNSPLH
J gene: TRBJ1-6
V gene: TRBV9

CDR3 protein: ASSLRPPGTGRYEQY
J gene: TRBJ2-7
V gene: TRBV5-8

CDR3 protein: ASSIAGTAQF
J gene: TRBJ2-1
V gene: TRBV19

CDR3 protein: ASSFGQSYEQY
J gene: TRBJ2-7
V gene: TRBV11-2

CDR3 protein: ASRRDNYNEQF
J gene: TRBJ2-1
V gene: TRBV6-5

CDR3 protein: ASSLMGTRSGNTIY
J gene: TRBJ1-3
V gene: TRBV28

CDR3 protein: ASSINPPSTALNQPQH
J gene: TRBJ1-5
V gene: TRBV19

CDR3 protein: ASSVLQGLSTDTQY
J gene: TRBJ2-3
V gene: TRBV9

CDR3 protein: ASSVRGGADIQY
J gene: TRBJ2-4
V gene: TRBV6-4

CDR3 protein: ASSSGQWNYGYT
J gene: TRBJ1-2
V gene: TRBV28

CDR3 protein: ASSQDQGWNGYT
J gene: TRBJ1-2
V gene: TRBV4-2

CDR3 protein: ASSPGTESRRELF
J gene: TRBJ2-2
V gene: TRBV11-3

CDR3 protein: ASSADRGLTAEAF
J gene: TRBJ1-1
V gene: TRBV5-5

CDR3 protein: SAGSGVGNTIY
J gene: TRBJ1-3
V gene: TRBV29-1

CDR3 protein: ASNELPMNTEAF
J gene: TRBJ1-1
V gene: TRBV28

CDR3 protein: ASSSPGSNYGYT
J gene: TRBJ1-2
V gene: TRBV27

CDR3 protein: ASSQDWTTSNQPQH
J gene: TRBJ1-5
V gene: TRBV4-1

CDR3 protein: ASSQGGNNEQF
J gene: TRBJ2-1
V gene: TRBV4-2

CDR3 protein: ASGTGSPAF
J gene: TRBJ1-1
V gene: TRBV30

CDR3 protein: ASRAGQYNQPQH
J gene: TRBJ1-5
V gene: TRBV19

CDR3 protein: ASGLASGGVTYNEQF
J gene: TRBJ2-1
V gene: TRBV12-5

CDR3 protein: ASSFNSPNQPQH
J gene: TRBJ1-5
V gene: TRBV7-9

CDR3 protein: ASSVFHLRRGRGPDTQY
J gene: TRBJ2-3
V gene: TRBV2

CDR3 protein: ASSLAAGKGNTIY
J gene: TRBJ1-3
V gene: TRBV7-6

CDR3 protein: ASSLQGLAFSTDTQY
J gene: TRBJ2-3
V gene: TRBV5-1

CDR3 protein: ASSLRAMNTEAF
J gene: TRBJ1-1
V gene: TRBV28

CDR3 protein: ASSIRGGGGQETQY
J gene: TRBJ2-5
V gene: TRBV19

CDR3 protein: ASSLAAGVSGNTIY
J gene: TRBJ1-3
V gene: TRBV5-1

CDR3 protein: ASSLGRLENHNEQF
J gene: TRBJ2-1
V gene: TRBV7-6